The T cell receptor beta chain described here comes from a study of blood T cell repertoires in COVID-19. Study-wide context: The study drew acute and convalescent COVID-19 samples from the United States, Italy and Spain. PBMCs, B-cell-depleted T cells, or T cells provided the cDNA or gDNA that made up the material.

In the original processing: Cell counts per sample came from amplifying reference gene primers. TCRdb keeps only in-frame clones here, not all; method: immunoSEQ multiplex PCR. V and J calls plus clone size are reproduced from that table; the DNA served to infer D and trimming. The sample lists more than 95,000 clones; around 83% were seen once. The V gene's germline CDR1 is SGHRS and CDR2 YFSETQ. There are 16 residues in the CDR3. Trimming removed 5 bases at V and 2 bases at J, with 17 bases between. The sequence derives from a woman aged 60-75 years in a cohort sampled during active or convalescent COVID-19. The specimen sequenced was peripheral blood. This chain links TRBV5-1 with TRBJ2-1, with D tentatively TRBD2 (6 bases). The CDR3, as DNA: TGCGCCAGCAGTTTGAAGGCTAGCGAGACCTACAATGAGCAGTTCTTC. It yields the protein CASSLKASETYNEQFF.